Presented here are 28 T cell receptor beta chains from one specimen sequenced in a study of T cell responses to AZD1222 COVID-19 vaccine. Sequenced by immunoSEQ multiplex PCR; TCRdb stores in-frame clones only, minus some. The sample shows roughly 150,000 clones, roughly 90% of them seen only once. Sequences were derived from peripheral blood, sampled on day 0 of AZD1222 vaccination. These receptors originate from an adult in good health.

The rearrangement uses TRBV6-5 and TRBJ1-2, with 7 bases lining up with TRBD1. The CDR3 has 15 amino acids. Unmatched junction bases numbered 8, after V lost 2 bases and J lost 5 bases. Germline values: CDR1 MNHEY, CDR2 SVGAGI. CDR3 protein: CASSYEEGAYYGYTF. The CDR3 DNA follows: TGTGCCAGCAGTTACGAGGAGGGGGCTTATTATGGCTACACCTTC.

The chain has TRBV9 and TRBJ2-7; either TRBD1 or TRBD2 may supply D (5 bases each). The germline V gene has CDR1 SGDLS and CDR2 YYNGEE. Trimming stripped 0 bases from V and 6 bases from J, with 13 bases between. The CDR3 loop spans 14 amino acids. CDR3 sequence: CASSVEDNRGEQYF. DNA for the CDR3: TGTGCCAGCAGCGTAGAGGACAATCGGGGCGAGCAGTACTTC.

This chain joins TRBV9 and TRBJ2-5; 10 nucleotides agree with TRBD2. Germline V gives CDR1 SGDLS, CDR2 YYNGEE. The CDR3 covers 17 residues. Trimming at V came to 0 bases and at J to 5 bases, leaving 10 bases not matched to a gene. The CDR3 nucleotides are TGTGCCAGCAGCGTAGGCCTAGCGGGAGACGGGGTTGAGACCCAGTACTTC. Its protein is CASSVGLAGDGVETQYF.

This clone was counted a single time. The CDR3 is CASSLSAGGYNGYTF. CDR3 DNA sequence: TGTGCCAGCAGTTTATCGGCAGGGGGCTATAATGGCTACACCTTC. The chain employs TRBV27 and TRBJ1-2; TRBD1 matches 8 bases. There are 15 residues in the CDR3. V trimming: 0 bases; J trimming: 6 bases; junction bases outside the gene matches: 6. Germline-derived CDR1 and CDR2 are MNHEY and SMNVEV (reference sequence).

The rearrangement joins TRBV7-9 to TRBJ1-1, with D tentatively TRBD1 (6 bases). Trimming cost V 5 bases and J 0 bases, with 19 bases left between them. CDR1 SEHNR and CDR2 FQNEAQ come from the germline V gene (reference sequence). This CDR3 has 17 amino acids. CDR3 bases: TGTGCCAGCAGCGAACGGACAGCCCCCTCACTGAACACTGAAGCTTTCTTT. Its translation: CASSERTAPSLNTEAFF.

The rearrangement links TRBV7-9 to TRBJ1-1, with D tentatively TRBD1 (5 bases). CDR1 is SEHNR and CDR2 is FQNEAQ in the germline V gene (reference sequence). Trimming removed 1 base at V and 3 bases at J, with 21 bases between. The CDR3 covers 18 residues. CDR3 amino acids: CASSLGPLGGGEDTEAFF. The DNA for the CDR3 is TGTGCCAGCAGCTTAGGCCCTTTGGGGGGAGGGGAAGACACTGAAGCTTTCTTT.

This clone has just one count. V is TRBV28 and J is TRBJ1-1, with D tentatively TRBD1 (6 bases). The germline V gene encodes CDR1 MDHEN and CDR2 SYDVKM. CDR3 length: 14 residues. V dropped 8 bases and J dropped 1 base, with 14 bases sitting between them. The CDR3 DNA is TGTGCCAGCGGATTGACAGGTTCGAACACTGAAGCTTTCTTT. Protein: CASGLTGSNTEAFF.

The chain recombines TRBV11-2 with TRBJ1-3; 7 bases are a match to TRBD1. Germline V gives CDR1 SGHAT, CDR2 FQNNGV. This CDR3 has 15 residues. V gave up 4 bases and J gave up 4 bases; unmatched junction bases: 7. The CDR3 region is CASSSLQGTGNTIYF. The CDR3 DNA is TGTGCCAGCAGCTCCTTACAGGGGACGGGAAACACCATATATTTT.

The rearrangement links TRBV11-3 to TRBJ2-1, with unresolved D. Trimming stripped 0 bases from V and 3 bases from J, with 3 bases between. The germline V gene has CDR1 SGHNT and CDR2 YENEEA. The CDR3 is 13 residues long. CDR3 DNA: TGTGCCAGCAGCTTAGACAACTACAATGAGCAGTTCTTC. This translates into CASSLDNYNEQFF.

This clone has only one observation. The chain carries TRBV28 and TRBJ1-2; 8 bases map to TRBD1. The germline CDR1 and CDR2 sequences are MDHEN and SYDVKM. The length of the CDR3 is 18 residues. With 5 bases clipped from V and 6 bases from J, the junction kept 20 bases outside the gene matches. CDR3 in amino acids: CASSLPDREGGFKNGYTF. The CDR3 DNA reads TGTGCCAGCAGTCTTCCGGACAGGGAGGGAGGTTTTAAGAATGGCTACACCTTC.

This clone was found once. The chain employs TRBV20-1 and TRBJ2-1; D is unresolved. The CDR3 runs to 10 residues. Trimming removed 5 bases from V and 7 bases from J, with 6 bases in between. Germline CDR1 and CDR2: DFQATT and SNEGSKA (reference sequence). The CDR3 DNA sequence: TGCAGTGCTCTGGCAAATGAGCAGTTCTTC. Translation gives CSALANEQFF.

The chain recombines TRBV12-3 or TRBV12-4 with TRBJ1-1; possible D gene TRBD1, 6 bases. The V gene lost 8 bases and the J gene lost 4 bases, with 11 bases spanning the gap. The CDR3 loop spans 12 amino acids. Here the CDR3 DNA reads TGTGCCAGCGCGAGGGGGTCCACTGAAGCTTTCTTT. Translating gives CASARGSTEAFF.

J is TRBJ2-5 and V is TRBV9, with 7 bases identical to TRBD1. Germline V gene lookup returns CDR1 SGDLS and CDR2 YYNGEE. The CDR3 has 13 residues. V shed 5 bases and J 5 bases; nucleotides not matched to a gene: 6. CDR3 nucleotides: TGTGCCAGCAGTGAACAGGGGTGGGAGACCCAGTACTTC. It yields the protein CASSEQGWETQYF.

The rearrangement joins TRBV7-2 to TRBJ2-1; 8 positions match TRBD2. Unmatched junction bases numbered 17, after V lost 5 bases and J lost 8 bases. The germline V gene has CDR1 SGHTA and CDR2 FQGNSA. The CDR3 is made up of 17 amino acids. CDR3 amino acids: CASSPRGSGTARDEQFF. The DNA for the CDR3 is TGTGCCAGCAGCCCCCGGGGTAGCGGGACGGCCCGGGATGAGCAGTTCTTC.

This clone has only a few counts. The rearrangement uses TRBV7-2 and TRBJ2-2; D not certain. V was trimmed by 0 bases and J by 6 bases, leaving 5 bases between them. The CDR3 is 13 residues long. Germline CDR1 reads SGHTA; CDR2 reads FQGNSA. The DNA of the CDR3 is TGTGCCAGCAGCTTAGCAGGGCCCGGGGAGCTGTTTTTT. It specifies CASSLAGPGELFF.

J is TRBJ2-7 and V is TRBV7-2; the D call may be TRBD1 or TRBD2 (5 bases each). V shed 5 bases and J shed 3 bases, with 11 bases lying between them. The CDR3 sequence is 13 residues long. The germline V gene encodes CDR1 SGHTA and CDR2 FQGNSA. The CDR3 DNA sequence: TGTGCCAGCAGCAACCGGGACCGCTACGAGCAGTACTTC. As protein: CASSNRDRYEQYF. Filled out from reference TRBV7-2 and TRBJ2-7, the complete variable domain reads GAGVSQSPSNKVTEKGKDVELRCDPISGHTALYWYRQSLGQGLEFLIYFQGNSAPDKSGLPSDRFSAERTGGSVSTLTIQRTQQEDSAVYLCASSNRDRYEQYFGPGTRLTVT.

This sequence joins TRBV6-5 and TRBJ1-2, with 7 bases matching TRBD1. Per germline, CDR1 MNHEY and CDR2 SVGAGI. V gave up 6 bases and J gave up 6 bases; unmatched junction bases: 7. CDR3 length: 13 amino acids. CDR3: CASRLDRADGYTF. As DNA, the CDR3 is TGTGCCAGCAGGTTAGACAGGGCAGATGGCTACACCTTC.

The genes are TRBV6-4 and TRBJ1-1; D not resolved. The germline gives CDR1 MRHNA, CDR2 SNTAGT. The germline V and J ends were trimmed by 0 bases and 1 base, with 9 bases remaining between them. CDR3 length: 15 residues. CDR3 loop: CASSDSAGGNTEAFF. Written as DNA, the CDR3 is TGTGCCAGCAGTGACTCCGCAGGTGGGAACACTGAAGCTTTCTTT.

The gene calls are TRBV6-5 and TRBJ2-5; D call uncertain. The CDR3 has 14 amino acids. In germline, CDR1 is MNHEY, CDR2 SVGAGI. The germline V and J ends were trimmed by 6 bases and 1 base, with 12 bases remaining between them. DNA for the CDR3: TGTGCCAGCAGGACCCGCAGGCCCCAAGAGACCCAGTACTTC. It yields the protein CASRTRRPQETQYF.

The chain combines TRBV12-3 or TRBV12-4 with TRBJ2-2, with D possibly matching TRBD2 (6 bases). V was clipped by 10 bases and J by 0 bases, with 9 bases between them. The CDR3 sequence is 13 residues long. This CDR3 is CANAGTNTGELFF. For the CDR3, the DNA is TGTGCCAATGCGGGGACGAACACCGGGGAGCTGTTTTTT.

V and J are TRBV12-5 and TRBJ2-3; 7 nucleotides match TRBD1. The CDR3 covers 16 residues. The trim removed 3 bases at V and 4 bases at J, leaving 10 bases unmatched. Germline V gene data show CDR1 as LGHNT and CDR2 as FRNRAP. Written as DNA, the CDR3 is TGTGCTAGTGGTTTTATCACAGGGGAGTACGCAGATACGCAGTATTTT. Translation gives CASGFITGEYADTQYF.

The J gene is TRBJ1-2, the V gene TRBV27; D unclear. V shed 5 bases and J shed 2 bases, with 12 bases lying between them. This CDR3 comprises 14 residues. The germline V gene encodes CDR1 MNHEY and CDR2 SMNVEV (reference sequence). As DNA, the CDR3 is TGTGCCAGCAGTCCTGGGGAGGTAAACTATGGCTACACCTTC. It translates to CASSPGEVNYGYTF.

The rearrangement joins TRBV2 to TRBJ1-2; D not resolved. The CDR3 is 12 amino acids. Germline lookup yields CDR1 SNHLY and CDR2 FYNNEI. Trimming took off 11 bases at V and 6 bases at J, with 16 bases between the two ends. The CDR3 spells CAPEGTYDGYTF. CDR3 nucleotides: TGTGCCCCGGAGGGAACCTACGATGGCTACACCTTC. Looking up the rest from reference TRBV2 and TRBJ1-2 gives the full variable domain: EPEVTQTPSHQVTQMGQEVILRCVPISNHLYFYWYRQILGQKVEFLVSFYNNEISEKSEIFDDQFSVERPDGSNFTLKIRSTKLEDSAMYFCAPEGTYDGYTFGSGTRLTVV.

This chain joins TRBV5-8 and TRBJ2-3; the match to TRBD2 covers 11 bases. The V segment lost 0 bases and the J segment 0 bases; nucleotides outside the gene matches: 0. The CDR3 loop spans 16 amino acids. CDR1 is SGHTS and CDR2 is YDEGEE in the germline V gene. CDR3 protein: CASSLGLAGSTDTQYF. The DNA of the CDR3 is TGTGCCAGCAGCTTGGGACTAGCGGGGAGCACAGATACGCAGTATTTT.

This clone appeared a single time. The chain has TRBV13 and TRBJ1-1; D call uncertain. This CDR3 is built from 14 residues. V gave up 3 bases and J gave up 0 bases, with 8 bases separating them. CDR1 is PRHDT and CDR2 is FYEKMQ in the germline V gene (reference sequence). DNA for the CDR3: TGTGCCAGCAGCTTGCTGACAATGAACACTGAAGCTTTCTTT. It translates to CASSLLTMNTEAFF.

V and J are TRBV28 and TRBJ1-5, with D hard to call. The CDR3 runs to 13 residues. V was trimmed by 2 bases and J by 7 bases, leaving 9 bases between them. In germline, CDR1 is MDHEN, CDR2 SYDVKM. This CDR3 is CASSLGRGQPQHF. In DNA form, the CDR3 reads TGTGCCAGCAGTTTAGGACGGGGACAGCCCCAGCATTTT.

The rearrangement links TRBV6-5 to TRBJ2-1; the match to TRBD2 covers 12 bases. V shed 6 bases and J 7 bases; nucleotides not matched to a gene: 7. CDR1 MNHEY and CDR2 SVGAGI come from the germline V gene. The CDR3 spans 15 residues. The CDR3, as DNA: TGTGCCAGCAGGCCTCTAGCGGGAGGGGCAAATGAGCAGTTCTTC. Amino acid sequence: CASRPLAGGANEQFF.

The chain carries TRBV29-1 and TRBJ2-3; D is perhaps TRBD1 (7 bases). V shed 6 bases and J shed 0 bases, with 19 bases lying between them. This CDR3 comprises 16 residues. CDR1 SQVTM and CDR2 ANQGSEA come from the germline V gene. CDR3 bases: TGCAGCGTCCGGGGGACAGCCTCCTCTAGCACAGATACGCAGTATTTT. It is translated as CSVRGTASSSTDTQYF.